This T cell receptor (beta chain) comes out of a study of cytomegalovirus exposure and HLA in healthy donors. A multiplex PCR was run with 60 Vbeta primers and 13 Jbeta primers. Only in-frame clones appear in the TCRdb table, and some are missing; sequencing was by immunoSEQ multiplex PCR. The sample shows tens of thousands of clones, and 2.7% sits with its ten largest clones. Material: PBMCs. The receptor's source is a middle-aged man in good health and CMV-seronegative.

The CDR3 nucleotides are TGTGCCAGCAGCCAAGGAGTGGGGAGCTCTGGAAACACCATATATTTT. Its translation: CASSQGVGSSGNTIYF. This chain joins TRBV4-2 and TRBJ1-3; D is unclear. Trimming took off 1 base at V and 0 bases at J, with 10 bases between the two ends. CDR1 LGHNA and CDR2 YNFKEQ come from the germline V gene. The length of the CDR3 is 16 residues.